This T cell receptor (beta chain) stems from a study of shared clonotypes between healthy human individuals. Trimming shortened V by 8 bases and J by 8 bases, and 18 bases separated the two germline ends. This CDR3 region has 13 residues. Germline V CDR1 and CDR2: MNHEY, SVGAGI. The table came from immunoSEQ multiplex PCR; TCRdb's copy has only in-frame clones and leaves some out. The table includes about 730,000 clones, 72% detected once. The sequenced sample was memory CD4+ T cells sorted from blood. Subset in this sample: CD45RA-negative fraction. This receptor was identified in a woman aged 25 to 39 in good health. The rearrangement joins TRBV6-5 to TRBJ1-2, with D maybe TRBD1 (5 bases). The CDR3 DNA reads TGTGCCAGCTTTAAGGGACGGCGGGGGGGCTACACCTTC. Its translation is CASFKGRRGGYTF.